The entry that follows covers one T cell receptor beta chain sequence. The data were taken from a study of blood T cell repertoires in COVID-19. Across the study: The origin of the acute and convalescent COVID-19 samples was the United States, Italy and Spain. T cells, B-cell-depleted T cells, or PBMCs provided the cDNA or gDNA that served as material.

Original analysis: It was from reference gene primer amplification that nucleated cell counts were estimated. Method: immunoSEQ multiplex PCR; TCRdb's copy keeps in-frame clones and lacks some. From that table come the V and J calls and clone size; the DNA was used to work out D and trimming. The sample lists roughly 130,000 clones; roughly 90% were seen once. Seattle's enrolled individuals joined amid active infection and were then monitored longitudinally. After removal of 4 bases from V and 7 bases from J, the junction contained 6 bases not matched to a gene. Germline V lookup: CDR1 MDHEN, CDR2 SYDVKM. The CDR3 totals 15 residues.

The chain has TRBV28 and TRBJ2-1; 11 nucleotides line up with TRBD2. The clonotype originates from a man aged 60-69 years with COVID-19, enrolled during active disease. The sample comprised peripheral blood. The DNA of the CDR3 is TGTGCCAGCAGTTCGCCGGGACTAGCGGAGAATGAGCAGTTCTTC. Translated, it gives CASSSPGLAENEQFF.